The 27 T cell receptor beta chains below all came from one sample that was sequenced in a study of cytomegalovirus exposure and HLA in healthy donors. PCR involved 60 Vbeta and 13 Jbeta primers. TCRdb's table, derived via immunoSEQ multiplex PCR, lists solely in-frame clones and lacks some. The table includes 100,000 or so clones, around four fifths detected once. Material: PBMCs. These receptor sequences come from a woman aged 40 to 55 in good health and CMV-seropositive.

The V and J genes are TRBV6-1 and TRBJ2-7, with TRBD2 matching over 7 bases. The CDR3 runs to 15 residues. Germline-derived CDR1 and CDR2 are MNHNS and SASEGT. Trimming removed 2 bases from V and 0 bases from J; junction bases left unmatched: 4. The CDR3: CASSESGGSSYEQYF. CDR3 nucleotides: TGTGCCAGCAGTGAAAGTGGCGGGAGCTCCTACGAGCAGTACTTC.

The J gene is TRBJ2-5, the V gene TRBV7-2; 13 bases are a match to TRBD2. The trim removed 3 bases at V and 1 base at J, leaving 2 bases unmatched. In germline, CDR1 is SGHTA, CDR2 FQGNSA. This CDR3 is 16 amino acids long. The CDR3 sequence: CASSLGLAGTQETQYF. The CDR3 DNA reads as TGTGCCAGCAGCTTGGGACTAGCGGGGACCCAAGAGACCCAGTACTTC. Combining the CDR3 with reference TRBV7-2 and TRBJ2-5 gives the whole variable domain GAGVSQSPSNKVTEKGKDVELRCDPISGHTALYWYRQSLGQGLEFLIYFQGNSAPDKSGLPSDRFSAERTGGSVSTLTIQRTQQEDSAVYLCASSLGLAGTQETQYFGPGTRLLVL.

This clone was seen a single time. The V call is TRBV29-1, the J call TRBJ2-1; D ambiguous. This CDR3 is 12 amino acids long. The germline V gene encodes CDR1 SQVTM and CDR2 ANQGSEA. V lost 7 bases, J lost 6 bases, and 13 bases lay in between. In nucleotides, the CDR3 is TGCAGCGCCGCCTTACACCTCAATGAGCAGTTCTTC. Protein sequence: CSAALHLNEQFF.

The V and J genes are TRBV10-3 and TRBJ2-3, with D possibly TRBD2 on 5 matching bases. Trimming removed 2 bases at V and 7 bases at J, with 19 bases between. This CDR3 contains 16 residues. CDR1 is ENHRY and CDR2 is SYGVKD in the germline V gene. CDR3 sequence: CAISENPLGSGNTQYF. CDR3 DNA: TGTGCCATCAGTGAGAATCCGTTAGGGAGCGGAAATACGCAGTATTTT.

There are a few counts of this clone. The rearrangement joins TRBV27 to TRBJ2-3; 14 bases agree with TRBD2. Looked up from germline, CDR1 is MNHEY and CDR2 is SMNVEV (reference sequence). The CDR3 has 18 residues. The V segment lost 7 bases and the J segment 8 bases; nucleotides outside the gene matches: 17. The CDR3 DNA is TGTGCCAGCAAAAGACTAGCGGGGGGGCGATTGGGCCCAGGTACGCAGTATTTT. Translating it yields CASKRLAGGRLGPGTQYF.

Only a few counts were recorded for this clone. The chain carries TRBV5-6 and TRBJ1-1; no clear D gene. This CDR3 is built from 14 residues. V was trimmed by 4 bases and J by 5 bases, leaving 15 bases between them. The germline V gene has CDR1 SGHDT and CDR2 YYEEEE. DNA of the CDR3: TGTGCCAGCAGCGTTAACGGGGAGAGGACTGAAGCTTTCTTT. Translating gives CASSVNGERTEAFF.

The chain has TRBV7-2 and TRBJ1-3, with D hard to call. V was trimmed by 4 bases and J by 4 bases, leaving 8 bases between them. The CDR3 has 13 amino acids. Germline values: CDR1 SGHTA, CDR2 FQGNSA. The CDR3 DNA sequence: TGTGCCAGCAGCTATACTCGGGGAAACACCATATATTTT. Protein: CASSYTRGNTIYF. The whole variable domain, filled in from reference TRBV7-2 and TRBJ1-3, reads GAGVSQSPSNKVTEKGKDVELRCDPISGHTALYWYRQSLGQGLEFLIYFQGNSAPDKSGLPSDRFSAERTGGSVSTLTIQRTQQEDSAVYLCASSYTRGNTIYFGEGSWLTVV.

The chain combines TRBV19 with TRBJ1-1; D ambiguous. The V end lost 2 bases, the J end lost 1 base, and 20 bases lay between the germline ends. The CDR3 loop spans 18 amino acids. Germline CDR1 reads LNHDA; CDR2 reads SQIVND (reference sequence). CDR3 nucleotide sequence: TGTGCCAGTAGTATACCCCTAACCGTTGCAGGATGGAACACTGAAGCTTTCTTT. Translated, it gives CASSIPLTVAGWNTEAFF.

The chain couples TRBV5-4 to TRBJ2-7; 8 positions agree with TRBD2. The germline gives CDR1 SGHNT, CDR2 YYREEE (reference sequence). This CDR3 comprises 16 residues. V shed 0 bases and J 3 bases; nucleotides not matched to a gene: 8. The CDR3 nucleotides read TGTGCCAGCAGCTTGGGGGGGACGGGAGGGCTCTACGAGCAGTACTTC. This sequence encodes CASSLGGTGGLYEQYF.

In this sample, this clone turned up once. The CDR3 protein is CASSQDMGLTQFF. CDR3 DNA sequence: TGTGCCAGCAGCCAGGACATGGGACTCACCCAGTTCTTC. The V and J genes are TRBV27 and TRBJ2-1, with D possibly matching TRBD2 (6 bases). The CDR3 extends over 13 amino acids. V lost 6 bases to trimming and J lost 13 bases, with 19 bases between them. Germline CDR1 MNHEY, CDR2 SMNVEV (reference sequence).

A few counts support this clone. The chain employs TRBV2 and TRBJ2-5; 10 nucleotides line up with TRBD2. The germline V gene encodes CDR1 SNHLY and CDR2 FYNNEI. The CDR3 spans 17 residues. The J segment lost 3 bases and the V segment lost 2 bases, leaving 9 bases of the junction unmatched. The chain's CDR3 is CASSEFPIGLAEETQYF. CDR3 coding DNA: TGTGCCAGCAGTGAATTCCCGATCGGACTAGCGGAAGAGACCCAGTACTTC.

This chain connects TRBV19 to TRBJ1-2, with D hard to call. Germline V gene lookup returns CDR1 LNHDA and CDR2 SQIVND (reference sequence). The CDR3 contains 14 residues. The V end was cut by 3 bases, the J end by 8 bases, with 16 bases between. CDR3 sequence reads: CASSIVFYGEGYTF. The CDR3 coding sequence is TGTGCCAGTAGTATCGTCTTCTACGGTGAGGGCTACACCTTC.

This chain joins TRBV11-2 and TRBJ1-1, with 7 bases aligning to TRBD1. J gave up 5 bases and V 3 bases, and 12 bases lay outside the gene matches. The length of the CDR3 is 16 residues. Germline V gene lookup returns CDR1 SGHAT and CDR2 FQNNGV. For the CDR3, the DNA is TGTGCCAGCAGCTTGGGCCCGGCGGTCAGGGGGACTGAAGCTTTCTTT. Its protein is CASSLGPAVRGTEAFF.

V and J are TRBV29-1 and TRBJ2-1; no clear D gene. The ends were cut back, 1 base at V and 4 bases at J, with 17 bases in the middle. Germline values: CDR1 SQVTM, CDR2 ANQGSEA. The CDR3 extends over 16 amino acids. CDR3: CSVEAPGLTPYNEQFF. The CDR3 DNA is TGCAGCGTTGAAGCCCCAGGTCTTACCCCTTACAATGAGCAGTTCTTC.

This chain links TRBV15 with TRBJ2-7; the D is unclear. Germline V gene sequence: CDR1 LNHNV, CDR2 YYDKDF (reference sequence). The CDR3 covers 14 residues. Trimming pared 3 bases from V and 3 bases from J, leaving 12 bases between. The CDR3 region has the DNA TGTGCCACCAGCAGGATGTTACAGATCTACGAGCAGTACTTC. This translates into CATSRMLQIYEQYF.

The chain has TRBV5-1 and TRBJ2-3; 11 bases are a match to TRBD2. Germline V gene data show CDR1 as SGHRS and CDR2 as YFSETQ. The CDR3 runs to 17 residues. With V trimmed by 4 bases and J by 2 bases, 9 bases remained unmatched. The DNA of the CDR3 is TGCGCCAGCAGCCTCCGGACTAGCGGGTCAAACACAGATACGCAGTATTTT. Translation: CASSLRTSGSNTDTQYF.

Note on this clone: This CDR3 is missing its conserved last phenylalanine or tryptophan, likely due to a read error. No DNA is shown, since the ends of the CDR3 on it are uncertain; the CDR3 is the one TCRdb lists. The gene calls are TRBV7-8 and TRBJ2-3; the table assigns TRBD2, which was not confirmed against the DNA. Germline V gene sequence: CDR1 SGHVS, CDR2 FQNEAQ. The CDR3 adds up to 19 amino acids, both ends counted. This chain's CDR3 is CASSLVVVSGRPYTDTHYY.

A note on this clone: Other DNA sequences in this sample translate to the same CDR3. The chain employs TRBV28 and TRBJ2-7; the match to TRBD1 covers 7 bases. The trim removed 6 bases at V and 2 bases at J, leaving 4 bases unmatched. This CDR3 is 13 amino acids long. Germline V gene sequence: CDR1 MDHEN, CDR2 SYDVKM. This CDR3 reads CASRPGQTYEQYF. The CDR3 DNA sequence: TGTGCCAGCAGACCGGGACAGACCTACGAGCAGTACTTC.

The rearrangement uses TRBV5-6 and TRBJ2-7; a weak D match, TRBD1 (6 bases). Germline CDR1 is SGHDT and CDR2 is YYEEEE. The CDR3 extends over 13 amino acids. The germline V and J ends were trimmed by 4 bases and 0 bases, with 8 bases remaining between them. The CDR3 DNA follows: TGTGCCAGCAGCCGGGACACCTCCTACGAGCAGTACTTC. Translation gives CASSRDTSYEQYF.

J is TRBJ2-5 and V is TRBV28; 8 nucleotides agree with TRBD2. V shed 2 bases, J shed 3 bases, and the junction held 14 bases outside the gene matches. The germline gives CDR1 MDHEN, CDR2 SYDVKM. There are 18 residues in the CDR3. The CDR3 nucleotides read TGTGCCAGCAGTTTACTCCACTTGGCTAGCGGGCCGAAAGAGACCCAGTACTTC. Residues: CASSLLHLASGPKETQYF. Based on the CDR3 plus reference TRBV28 and TRBJ2-5, the full variable domain is DVKVTQSSRYLVKRTGEKVFLECVQDMDHENMFWYRQDPGLGLRLIYFSYDVKMKEKGDIPEGYSVSREKKERFSLILESASTNQTSMYLCASSLLHLASGPKETQYFGPGTRLLVL.

The chain uses TRBV20-1 and TRBJ2-5; D is unresolved. From germline, CDR1 is DFQATT and CDR2 SNEGSKA (reference sequence). This CDR3 is 11 amino acids long. V lost 5 bases and J 5 bases, leaving 9 bases between the germline ends. In nucleotides, the CDR3 is TGCAGTGCTCGATGGGCTGAGACCCAGTACTTC. This codes for CSARWAETQYF.

This rearrangement joins TRBV27 to TRBJ2-7; TRBD2 agrees at 8 bases. This CDR3 spans 13 amino acids. The V and J ends lost 2 bases and 8 bases, in that order; junction bases with no gene match: 5. Germline V gene data show CDR1 as MNHEY and CDR2 as SMNVEV (reference sequence). CDR3 in DNA: TGTGCCAGCAGTTTACCGGGGGGGGCCCAGCAGTACTTC. Protein sequence: CASSLPGGAQQYF.

The J gene is TRBJ1-6, the V gene TRBV19; maybe TRBD1 (6 bases). This CDR3 has 14 amino acids. The germline gives CDR1 LNHDA, CDR2 SQIVND (reference sequence). V was cut by 3 bases and J by 7 bases, with 10 bases left in between. CDR3 sequence: CASSIQGFNSPLHF. DNA of the CDR3: TGTGCCAGTAGTATTCAGGGGTTCAATTCACCCCTCCACTTT. Looking up the rest from reference TRBV19 and TRBJ1-6 gives the full variable domain: DGGITQSPKYLFRKEGQNVTLSCEQNLNHDAMYWYRQDPGQGLRLIYYSQIVNDFQKGDIAEGYSVSREKKESFPLTVTSAQKNPTAFYLCASSIQGFNSPLHFGNGTRLTVT.

The J gene is TRBJ1-5, the V gene TRBV28; D is unclear. CDR3 length: 13 residues. Deletions cut 1 base from V and 2 bases from J, with 3 bases between. Germline CDR1 and CDR2: MDHEN and SYDVKM. The CDR3 spells CASSLLGNQPQHF. CDR3 coding DNA: TGTGCCAGCAGTTTATTAGGCAATCAGCCCCAGCATTTT.

The chain couples TRBV6-1 to TRBJ1-5, with TRBD1 matching over 8 bases. J was trimmed by 6 bases and V by 1 base; bases with no gene match: 17. The CDR3 contains 19 residues. Germline CDR1 and CDR2: MNHNS and SASEGT. CDR3 nucleotide sequence: TGTGCCAGCAGTGAAGTGAGTGGGACAGGACGATTTGTAGGTCAGCCCCAGCATTTT. It encodes CASSEVSGTGRFVGQPQHF.

The chain recombines TRBV4-3 with TRBJ1-2, with D hard to call. V lost 0 bases and J lost 3, with 14 bases in between. Germline V gene sequence: CDR1 LGHNA, CDR2 YSLEER. The CDR3 runs 16 residues. The CDR3, as DNA: TGCGCCAGCAGCCAAGATTTGATACGGCAGGACTATGGCTACACCTTC. Protein product: CASSQDLIRQDYGYTF.

The chain recombines TRBV10-3 with TRBJ2-7; D uncertain. Germline V gene lookup returns CDR1 ENHRY and CDR2 SYGVKD. V lost 2 bases to trimming and J lost 0 bases, with 5 bases between them. This CDR3 contains 13 residues. CDR3 nucleotides: TGTGCCATCAGTGAGCCGAGCTCCTACGAGCAGTACTTC. Translation gives CAISEPSSYEQYF.